The following is a T cell receptor (beta chain) sequence with its context. This CDR3 contains 14 residues. In germline, CDR1 is MNHNS, CDR2 SASEGT. Trimming took 2 bases from V and 9 from J, leaving 16 bases between them. This sample is part of a study of human T cells and chemical hapten exposure. Time point specified: patch test 1, 2 weeks after DPC sensitization. Treatment meaning: therapeutic diphenylcyclopropenone sensitization with weekly scalp DPC. One entry per CDR3 protein results from TCRdb running MiXCR on the RACE reads. The repertoire holds under 200,000 distinct CDR3 sequences, with roughly 15% as singletons.

Source: whole blood, taken in connection with sensitization to the hapten diphenylcyclopropenone (DPC). This sequence originates from a young woman with alopecia areata. Some clones in this sample may be carry-over from other donors' samples. The rearrangement uses TRBV6-1 and TRBJ1-1; the D is unclear. The CDR3 spells CASSESEKVGKAFF. The DNA for the CDR3 is TGTGCCAGCAGTGAATCTGAGAAGGTGGGGAAAGCTTTCTTT.